This section outlines one T cell receptor beta chain sequence together with its context. Its antigen is undetermined. V lost 6 bases, J lost 0 bases, and 4 bases stayed unmatched. The germline CDR1 and CDR2 sequences are SNHLY and FYNNEI. This CDR3 has 15 residues. Only in-frame clones appear in the TCRdb table, and some are missing; sequencing was by immunoSEQ multiplex PCR. The sample yields 100,000 to 130,000 clones, 55% to 70% seen once. This entry comes from a study of shared clonotypes between healthy human individuals. Study-level results: Some naive CD4 clonotypes, 4% to 6%, turned up in common across four donors. When compared with the clonotypes that were shared by all four sorted-subset donors, the non-shared clonotypes turned out to have lower generation probabilities.

The sample taken for sequencing was memory CD8+ T cells sorted from blood. Described subset: CD45RO+ cells pooled with CCR7-negative TemRA cells. The TCR comes from a woman aged 30 to 39 in good health. The rearrangement links TRBV2 to TRBJ1-3; 8 bases match TRBD1. The CDR3 DNA follows: TGTGCCAGCAGAGATGGGACAGGCTCTGGAAACACCATATATTTT. It yields the protein CASRDGTGSGNTIYF.